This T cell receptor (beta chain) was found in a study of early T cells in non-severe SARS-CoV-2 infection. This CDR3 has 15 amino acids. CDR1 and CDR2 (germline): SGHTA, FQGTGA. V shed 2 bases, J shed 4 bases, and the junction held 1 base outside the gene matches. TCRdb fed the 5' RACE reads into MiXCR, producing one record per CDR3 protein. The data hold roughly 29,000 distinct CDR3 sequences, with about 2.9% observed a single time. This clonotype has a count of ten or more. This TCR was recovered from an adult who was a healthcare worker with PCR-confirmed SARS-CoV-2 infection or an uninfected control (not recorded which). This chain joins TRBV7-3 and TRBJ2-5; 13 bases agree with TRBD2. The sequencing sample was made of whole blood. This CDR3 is CASSLGTSGVETQYF. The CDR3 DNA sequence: TGTGCCAGCAGCTTAGGGACTAGCGGGGTAGAGACCCAGTACTTC.